This entry features one TCR beta chain sequence. Its antigen remains unidentified. At the DNA level, this CDR3 is encoded by other sequences in the same sample as well. This sample is part of a study of PD-1 blockade in classical Hodgkin lymphoma. Clones were sequenced by immunoSEQ multiplex PCR, and TCRdb holds only the in-frame ones, with some missing. Seen here are roughly 30,000 clones, roughly 80% observed once, and the top ten hold 0.5% to 0.65%. Points from the study as a whole: Healthy donors were reported to have higher baseline TCR diversity than newly diagnosed patients. Complete responders' baseline diversity resembled that of newly diagnosed patients.

Per the germline V gene, CDR1 is SGHRS and CDR2 is YFSETQ. This CDR3 contains 13 residues. V was trimmed by 1 base and J by 5 bases, leaving 9 bases between them. The time point: cycle 4 day 1 (C4D1), after less than 7 weeks of nivolumab. Autologous stem cell transplantation was followed by relapse in every patient, and brentuximab vedotin exposure varied. Thawed PBMCs yielded CD4+ T cells through magnetic negative selection. V and J are TRBV5-1 and TRBJ2-5; D perhaps matches TRBD1 (5 bases). Sequenced here: CD4+ T cells from blood, sampled before the fourth cycle of nivolumab. The sequence came from a human donor with classical Hodgkin lymphoma. DNA of the CDR3: TGCGCCAGCAGCTTGCAGGGCAGGGAGACCCAGTACTTC. Amino acids: CASSLQGRETQYF.